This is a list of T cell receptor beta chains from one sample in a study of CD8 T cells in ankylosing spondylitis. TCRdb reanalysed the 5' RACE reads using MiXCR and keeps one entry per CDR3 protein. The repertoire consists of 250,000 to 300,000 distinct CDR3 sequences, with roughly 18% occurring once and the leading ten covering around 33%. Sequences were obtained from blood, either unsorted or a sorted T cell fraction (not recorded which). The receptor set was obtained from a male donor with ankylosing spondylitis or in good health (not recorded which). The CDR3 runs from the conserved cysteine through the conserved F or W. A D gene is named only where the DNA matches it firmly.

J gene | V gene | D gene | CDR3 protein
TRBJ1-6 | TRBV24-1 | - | CATTRKERNSPLHF
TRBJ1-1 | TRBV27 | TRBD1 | CASSYLDRGQDTEAFF
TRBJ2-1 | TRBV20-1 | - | CSAWDSNNEQFF
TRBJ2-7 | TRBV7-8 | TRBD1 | CASSLTQGANLYEQYF
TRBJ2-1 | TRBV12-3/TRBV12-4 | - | CASSTNGRFNEQFF
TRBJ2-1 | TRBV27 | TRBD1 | CASSLYSRDRAPFF
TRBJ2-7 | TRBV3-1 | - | CASSQDGQPTDEQYF
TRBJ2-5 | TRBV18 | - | CASSPLTGETQYF
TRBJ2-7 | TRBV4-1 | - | CASSQDRGKGVYEQYF
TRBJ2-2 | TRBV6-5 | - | CASSYGGSTGELFF
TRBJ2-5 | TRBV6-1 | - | CASRTLPEETQYF
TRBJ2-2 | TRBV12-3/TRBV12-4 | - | CASTVGGNGELFF
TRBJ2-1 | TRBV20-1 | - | CSARDLYGRGNEQFF
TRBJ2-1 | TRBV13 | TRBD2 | CASSSQPLAGGWDNEQFF
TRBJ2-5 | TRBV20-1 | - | CSGDGTAWETTQYF
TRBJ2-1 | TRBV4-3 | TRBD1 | CASSHDRGSHNEQFF
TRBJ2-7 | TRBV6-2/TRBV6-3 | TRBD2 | CASSLGTSGTGEQYF
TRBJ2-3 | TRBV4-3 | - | CASSQDAGALVEYTQYF
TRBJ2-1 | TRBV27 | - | CASSQNYNEQFF
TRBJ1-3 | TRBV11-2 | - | CASSPEGTSGNTIYF
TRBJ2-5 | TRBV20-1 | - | CSAPLVETQYF
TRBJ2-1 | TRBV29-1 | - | CSQKRANYNEQFF
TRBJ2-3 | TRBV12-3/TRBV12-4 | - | CASRAVLSTDTQYF
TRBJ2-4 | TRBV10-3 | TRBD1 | CAISEETGGWDIQYF
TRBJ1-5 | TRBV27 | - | CASGYRGQPQHF
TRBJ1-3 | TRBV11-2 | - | CASSLVYRTPVSGNSIYF
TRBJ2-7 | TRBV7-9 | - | CASSATGTAYYEQYF
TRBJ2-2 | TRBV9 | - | CATCPGNTGELFF
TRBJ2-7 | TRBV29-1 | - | CSVGHRVDDEQYF
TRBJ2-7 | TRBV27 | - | CASKVGTTSYEQYF
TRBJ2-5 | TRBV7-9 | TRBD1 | CASSKGRQGAWETQYF
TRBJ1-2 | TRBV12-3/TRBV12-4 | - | CASSFQVSNYGYTF
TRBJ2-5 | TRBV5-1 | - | CASSSTGTQYF
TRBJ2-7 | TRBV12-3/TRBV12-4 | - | CASSLERNEQYF
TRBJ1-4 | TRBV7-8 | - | CASSLLGRHGDEKLFF
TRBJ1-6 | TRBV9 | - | CASPDSNYNSPLHF
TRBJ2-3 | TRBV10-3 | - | CAISDSSGGAVTDTQYF
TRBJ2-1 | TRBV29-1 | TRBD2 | CSVERGLAGGADEQFF
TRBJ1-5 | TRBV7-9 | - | CASSQVQGGIDQPQHF